These T cell receptor beta chains were read from a single sample in a study of blood T cells in healthy people across ages. One entry per CDR3 protein results from TCRdb running MiXCR on the 5' RACE reads. The sample has about 720,000 distinct CDR3 sequences, about 20% seen once. Input material: blood. Source of these receptors: a man between 65 and 85 years old in good health. CDR3s include the opening cysteine and the closing phenylalanine or tryptophan. Fields, in order: J gene, V gene, CDR3 protein.

j_call: TRBJ1-1
v_call: TRBV6-2/TRBV6-3
cdr3_aa: CASSFPPGRGGTEAFF

j_call: TRBJ2-1
v_call: TRBV2
cdr3_aa: CASVIQRGYNEQFF

j_call: TRBJ2-5
v_call: TRBV15
cdr3_aa: CATSRDGGLAGQETQYF

j_call: TRBJ2-5
v_call: TRBV6-5
cdr3_aa: CASSYYADQETQYF

j_call: TRBJ2-4
v_call: TRBV10-1
cdr3_aa: CASSESQGWKNIQYF

j_call: TRBJ1-2
v_call: TRBV6-6
cdr3_aa: CASSTDGTYGYTF

j_call: TRBJ1-2
v_call: TRBV12-3/TRBV12-4
cdr3_aa: CASSLGTGSSYGYTF

j_call: TRBJ2-2
v_call: TRBV2
cdr3_aa: CASSITGSANTGELFF

j_call: TRBJ2-3
v_call: TRBV3-1
cdr3_aa: CASSQVLRSASGRTDTQYF

j_call: TRBJ2-5
v_call: TRBV5-4
cdr3_aa: CASSVGLAAQETQYF

j_call: TRBJ2-3
v_call: TRBV6-5
cdr3_aa: CASSEGTSGGNTQYF

j_call: TRBJ2-1
v_call: TRBV18
cdr3_aa: CASSPRASGSSYNEQFF

j_call: TRBJ2-4
v_call: TRBV29-1
cdr3_aa: CSVTQGRGIQYF

j_call: TRBJ2-5
v_call: TRBV3-1
cdr3_aa: CASSYSRLARLGETQYF

j_call: TRBJ1-4
v_call: TRBV6-6
cdr3_aa: CASTSTGDATNEKLFF

j_call: TRBJ1-2
v_call: TRBV27
cdr3_aa: CAGSIMGPTGANYGYTF

j_call: TRBJ1-3
v_call: TRBV3-1
cdr3_aa: CASSHRDRGNTIYF

j_call: TRBJ2-3
v_call: TRBV7-2
cdr3_aa: CASSFMQGADTQYF

j_call: TRBJ2-7
v_call: TRBV12-3/TRBV12-4
cdr3_aa: CASSLMSGLKNYEQYF

j_call: TRBJ2-5
v_call: TRBV20-1
cdr3_aa: CSARDRLAWRETQYF

j_call: .
v_call: TRBV18
cdr3_aa: CASSPSGTFGYEQYF

j_call: TRBJ1-1
v_call: TRBV7-3
cdr3_aa: CASSPGRMNTEASF

j_call: TRBJ2-3
v_call: TRBV7-9
cdr3_aa: CASSLALASGSTRTDTQYF

j_call: TRBJ1-4
v_call: TRBV20-1
cdr3_aa: CSAGEKLFF

j_call: TRBJ2-1
v_call: TRBV10-3
cdr3_aa: CAISAGLAGHNEQFF

j_call: TRBJ1-6
v_call: TRBV28
cdr3_aa: CASLRDRVKNSPLHF

j_call: TRBJ1-1
v_call: TRBV12-3/TRBV12-4
cdr3_aa: CASSSYRDRGLWAFF

j_call: TRBJ2-5
v_call: TRBV27
cdr3_aa: CASSLLGTGVQETQYF

j_call: TRBJ2-1
v_call: TRBV14
cdr3_aa: CASSQEPGEQFF

j_call: TRBJ2-3
v_call: TRBV29-1
cdr3_aa: CSVERMRGGVSRTDTQYF

j_call: TRBJ2-5
v_call: TRBV7-7
cdr3_aa: CASSLGGEKTQYF

j_call: TRBJ2-5
v_call: TRBV2
cdr3_aa: CASSEERGAQETQYF